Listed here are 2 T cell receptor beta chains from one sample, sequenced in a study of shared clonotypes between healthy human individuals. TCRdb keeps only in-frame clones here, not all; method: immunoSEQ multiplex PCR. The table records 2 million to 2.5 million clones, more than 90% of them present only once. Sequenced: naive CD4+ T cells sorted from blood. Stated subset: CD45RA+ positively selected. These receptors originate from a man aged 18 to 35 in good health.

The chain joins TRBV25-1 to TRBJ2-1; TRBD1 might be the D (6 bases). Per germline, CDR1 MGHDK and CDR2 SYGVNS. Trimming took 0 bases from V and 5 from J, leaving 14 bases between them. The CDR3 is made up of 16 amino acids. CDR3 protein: CASSEYSRQVDNEQFF. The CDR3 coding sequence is TGTGCCAGCAGTGAATACTCACGACAGGTCGACAATGAGCAGTTCTTC. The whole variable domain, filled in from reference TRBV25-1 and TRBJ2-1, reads EADIYQTPRYLVIGTGKKITLECSQTMGHDKMYWYQQDPGMELHLIHYSYGVNSTEKGDLSSESTVSRIRTEHFPLTLESARPSHTSQYLCASSEYSRQVDNEQFFGPGTRLTVL.

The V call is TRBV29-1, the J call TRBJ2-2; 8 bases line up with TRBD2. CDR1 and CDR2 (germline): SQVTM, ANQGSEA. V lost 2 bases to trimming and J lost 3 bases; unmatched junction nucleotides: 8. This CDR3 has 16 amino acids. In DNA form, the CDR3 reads TGCAGCGTTGAATTAGGGCTAGCGGGTTACACCGGGGAGCTGTTTTTT. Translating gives CSVELGLAGYTGELFF.